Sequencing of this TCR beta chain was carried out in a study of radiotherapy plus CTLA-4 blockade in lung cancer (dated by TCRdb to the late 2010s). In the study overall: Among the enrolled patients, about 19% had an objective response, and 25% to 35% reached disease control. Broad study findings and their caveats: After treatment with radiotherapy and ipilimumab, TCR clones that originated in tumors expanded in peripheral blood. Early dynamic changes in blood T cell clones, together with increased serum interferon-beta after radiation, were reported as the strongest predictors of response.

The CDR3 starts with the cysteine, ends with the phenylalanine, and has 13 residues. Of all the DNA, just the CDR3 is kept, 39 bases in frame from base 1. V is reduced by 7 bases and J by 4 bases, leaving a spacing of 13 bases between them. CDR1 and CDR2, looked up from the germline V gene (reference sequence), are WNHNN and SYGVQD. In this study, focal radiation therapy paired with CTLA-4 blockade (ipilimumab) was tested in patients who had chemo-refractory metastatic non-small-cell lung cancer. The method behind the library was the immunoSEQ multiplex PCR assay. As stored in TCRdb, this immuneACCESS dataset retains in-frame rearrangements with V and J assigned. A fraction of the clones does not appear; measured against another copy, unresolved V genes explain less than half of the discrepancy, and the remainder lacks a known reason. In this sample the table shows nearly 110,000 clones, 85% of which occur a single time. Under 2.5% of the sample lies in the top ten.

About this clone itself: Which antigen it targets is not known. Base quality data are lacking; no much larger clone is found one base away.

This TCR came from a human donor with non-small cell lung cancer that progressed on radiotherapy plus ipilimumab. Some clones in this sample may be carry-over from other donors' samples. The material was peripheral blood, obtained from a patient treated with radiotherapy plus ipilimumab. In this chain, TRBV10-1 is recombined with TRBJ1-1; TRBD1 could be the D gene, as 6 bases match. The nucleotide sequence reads TGCGCCAGCATTGTCGGGGGGCTCACTGAAGCTTTCTTT. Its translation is CASIVGGLTEAFF.